The 17 T cell receptor beta chains reported below all come from one sample, sequenced in a study of cytomegalovirus exposure and HLA in healthy donors. 60 Vbeta and 13 Jbeta primers were used in PCR. Assay: immunoSEQ multiplex PCR; the TCRdb copy retains only in-frame clones and omits some. The sample includes around 130,000 clones, 80% of them seen just once. The sample was PBMCs. The receptors derive from a human donor in good health.

V is TRBV5-1 and J is TRBJ2-3; D gene unclear. This CDR3 is 12 amino acids long. Trimming removed 4 bases from V and 6 bases from J, with 9 bases in between. CDR1 and CDR2 from the germline V gene are SGHRS and YFSETQ. The CDR3 loop is CASSREADTQYF. In DNA form, the CDR3 reads TGCGCCAGCAGCCGAGAGGCCGATACGCAGTATTTT. Based on the CDR3 plus reference TRBV5-1 and TRBJ2-3, the full variable domain is KAGVTQTPRYLIKTRGQQVTLSCSPISGHRSVSWYQQTPGQGLQFLFEYFSETQRNKGNFPGRFSGRQFSNSRSEMNVSTLELGDSALYLCASSREADTQYFGPGTRLTVL.

This chain uses TRBV19 with TRBJ1-2, with 7 bases identical to TRBD1. This CDR3 spans 14 amino acids. V lost 7 bases, J lost 8 bases, and 13 bases stayed unmatched. Germline loops: CDR1 LNHDA, CDR2 SQIVND (reference sequence). The chain's CDR3 is CASNPTGIVYGYTF. The CDR3 nucleotides read TGTGCCAGTAATCCGACAGGGATCGTATACGGCTACACCTTC. Full variable domain (remainder filled in from reference TRBV19 and TRBJ1-2): DGGITQSPKYLFRKEGQNVTLSCEQNLNHDAMYWYRQDPGQGLRLIYYSQIVNDFQKGDIAEGYSVSREKKESFPLTVTSAQKNPTAFYLCASNPTGIVYGYTFGSGTRLTVV.

The chain links TRBV9 to TRBJ2-1, with D hard to call. Trimming cost V 3 bases and J 8 bases, with 12 bases left between them. Germline V lookup: CDR1 SGDLS, CDR2 YYNGEE. The CDR3 has 13 amino acids. The CDR3 protein is CASSGGPIDEQFF. In DNA form, the CDR3 reads TGTGCCAGCAGCGGTGGCCCCATCGATGAGCAGTTCTTC.

The chain couples TRBV2 to TRBJ2-7, with 9 positions matching TRBD2. The CDR3 runs 20 residues. V trimming: 5 bases; J trimming: 0 bases; junction bases outside the gene matches: 20. Germline lookup yields CDR1 SNHLY and CDR2 FYNNEI. For the CDR3, the DNA is TGTGCCAGCAGTTTCACCGCACCCCTCTCCAGCGGGGGGATCTCCTACGAGCAGTACTTC. This encodes CASSFTAPLSSGGISYEQYF. Full variable domain (rest looked up from reference TRBV2 and TRBJ2-7): EPEVTQTPSHQVTQMGQEVILRCVPISNHLYFYWYRQILGQKVEFLVSFYNNEISEKSEIFDDQFSVERPDGSNFTLKIRSTKLEDSAMYFCASSFTAPLSSGGISYEQYFGPGTRLTVT.

The chain is built from TRBV11-3 and TRBJ2-3; TRBD1 is a possible D gene (6 bases). This CDR3 is 13 amino acids long. V lost 5 bases to trimming and J lost 2 bases, with 8 bases between them. The germline V gene encodes CDR1 SGHNT and CDR2 YENEEA. CDR3: CASSDRNTDTQYF. In DNA, the CDR3 is TGTGCCAGCAGCGACAGGAACACAGATACGCAGTATTTT.

This sequence joins TRBV6-1 and TRBJ1-1, with D perhaps matching TRBD1 (5 bases). The V end lost 6 bases, the J end lost 1 base, and 9 bases lay between the germline ends. The CDR3 totals 13 residues. CDR1 and CDR2 from the germline V gene are MNHNS and SASEGT. In DNA form, the CDR3 reads TGTGCCAGCAGGGGGCCAGCGAACACTGAAGCTTTCTTT. It yields the protein CASRGPANTEAFF.

This clone appeared a single time. The V call is TRBV27, the J call TRBJ2-1; D may be TRBD2 (6 bases). Trimming removed 4 bases from V and 6 bases from J, with 22 bases in between. Per the germline V gene, CDR1 is MNHEY and CDR2 is SMNVEV (reference sequence). CDR3 length: 17 residues. CDR3 coding DNA: TGTGCCAGCAGTTATTTGTGGAGGGACGGGGCTCCCAATGAGCAGTTCTTC. Residues: CASSYLWRDGAPNEQFF.

CDR3 sequence reads: CASAGTGNNEQFF. CDR3 DNA sequence: TGTGCCAGCGCCGGGACAGGGAACAATGAGCAGTTCTTC. The chain combines TRBV11-2 with TRBJ2-1, with 9 positions matching TRBD1. The CDR3 spans 13 residues. V was clipped by 8 bases and J by 5 bases; unmatched bases: 4. Germline V gene sequence: CDR1 SGHAT, CDR2 FQNNGV.

The chain has TRBV7-9 and TRBJ2-1; TRBD2 is a possible D gene (7 bases). The CDR3 runs 16 residues. The germline gives CDR1 SEHNR, CDR2 FQNEAQ (reference sequence). The V end was cut by 4 bases, the J end by 1 base, with 14 bases between. CDR3 loop: CASSSLGGASYNEQFF. DNA of the CDR3: TGTGCCAGCAGCTCCCTAGGGGGGGCTTCCTACAATGAGCAGTTCTTC.

Written as DNA, the CDR3 is TGTGCCAGCAGTGGGACAGGGGGAAATAATGAAAAACTGTTTTTT. Amino acid sequence: CASSGTGGNNEKLFF. The chain carries TRBV25-1 and TRBJ1-4, with 10 nucleotides matching TRBD1. The V gene end was trimmed by 4 bases and the J gene end by 4 bases; junction bases not matched to a gene: 3. The CDR3 is 15 amino acids. CDR1 is MGHDK and CDR2 is SYGVNS in the germline V gene.

This sequence joins TRBV6-5 and TRBJ1-6; 8 bases align to TRBD1. CDR3 length equals 16 residues. V was pared by 2 bases and J by 8 bases, with 8 bases of the junction left unmatched. Germline V CDR1 and CDR2: MNHEY, SVGAGI. As DNA, the CDR3 is TGTGCCAGCAGTTACATGACAGGGGACCGAGATTCACCCCTCCACTTT. Its translation is CASSYMTGDRDSPLHF.

The V call is TRBV5-1, the J call TRBJ1-2; D is ambiguous. V shed 0 bases and J shed 8 bases, with 14 bases lying between them. Germline-derived CDR1 and CDR2 are SGHRS and YFSETQ. The CDR3 runs to 14 residues. Here the CDR3 DNA reads TGCGCCAGCAGCTTGGAGAACGTCGCGGGGGGCTACACCTTC. Its protein is CASSLENVAGGYTF.

The chain links TRBV5-6 to TRBJ1-5; D gene uncertain. This CDR3 contains 17 residues. Germline V gene sequence: CDR1 SGHDT, CDR2 YYEEEE. Trimming pared 4 bases from V and 3 bases from J, leaving 20 bases between. The CDR3 here is CASSPVLPQAYNQPQHF. The DNA for the CDR3 is TGTGCCAGCAGCCCTGTATTGCCCCAGGCCTACAATCAGCCCCAGCATTTT.

V gene TRBV11-3 combines with J gene TRBJ2-3; the match to TRBD1 covers 7 bases. Germline CDR1 SGHNT, CDR2 YENEEA. V was pared by 5 bases and J by 4 bases, with 6 bases of the junction left unmatched. This CDR3 is built from 14 residues. DNA for the CDR3: TGTGCCAGCAGCCACCGACAGGGCTCAGATACGCAGTATTTT. Translation: CASSHRQGSDTQYF.

V usage is TRBV28 and J usage is TRBJ1-5; 9 bases align to TRBD1. Germline lookup yields CDR1 MDHEN and CDR2 SYDVKM. V lost 2 bases, J lost 3 bases, and 2 bases stayed unmatched. The length of the CDR3 is 15 residues. CDR3: CASSLRQGVNQPQHF. The CDR3 DNA follows: TGTGCCAGCAGTTTACGACAGGGGGTCAATCAGCCCCAGCATTTT.

Comment on this clone: Other DNA sequences in the sample encode the same CDR3. This rearrangement joins TRBV6-5 to TRBJ1-2; TRBD1 is a possible D gene (5 bases). The germline gives CDR1 MNHEY, CDR2 SVGAGI. The CDR3 consists of 11 residues. Trimming shortened V by 5 bases and J by 8 bases, and 9 bases separated the two germline ends. DNA of the CDR3: TGTGCCAGCAGTGGCGGGGGAGGCTACACCTTC. This translates into CASSGGGGYTF.

This clone was counted a few times. The chain has TRBV2 and TRBJ1-1, with 8 bases lining up with TRBD1. Germline-derived CDR1 and CDR2 are SNHLY and FYNNEI. The CDR3 contains 16 residues. V trimming: 3 bases; J trimming: 0 bases; junction bases outside the gene matches: 6. For the CDR3, the DNA is TGTGCCAGCAGTGACCCAGGGGGCCTATTGAACACTGAAGCTTTCTTT. It yields the protein CASSDPGGLLNTEAFF.